One sample yielded the 30 T cell receptor beta chains listed below, sequenced in a study of vaccination effects on CD4 cells after COVID-19. Between days 9 and 11 of culture, CD4+ T cells were separated out. Some clones are missing from TCRdb's copy, which holds only in-frame ones; the method was immunoSEQ multiplex PCR. In the table there are about 38,000 clones, more than 75% of which are singletons. Which antigens these TCRs recognize remains unknown. This specimen was CD4+ T cells from PBMCs cultured without peptide, taken before COVID-19 vaccination. Every receptor here comes from a human donor who received a COVID-19 vaccine.

J is TRBJ1-6 and V is TRBV4-3; D might be TRBD1 (6 bases). Germline V gene sequence: CDR1 LGHNA, CDR2 YSLEER. The CDR3 is 15 residues long. V was clipped by 0 bases and J by 7 bases, with 10 bases between them. The CDR3 here is CASSQEGGGNSPLHF. DNA for the CDR3: TGCGCCAGCAGCCAAGAAGGGGGGGGCAATTCACCCCTCCACTTT.

The chain has TRBV5-6 and TRBJ1-5; a possible D gene is TRBD1 (5 bases). The length of the CDR3 is 16 residues. Looked up from germline, CDR1 is SGHDT and CDR2 is YYEEEE. V was shortened by 4 bases and J by 3 bases, with 17 bases between the two germline ends. CDR3 DNA sequence: TGTGCCAGCAGCATTGGTGGGGCCCTATTCAATCAGCCCCAGCATTTT. It encodes CASSIGGALFNQPQHF.

The V and J genes are TRBV28 and TRBJ2-3, with D possibly matching TRBD1 (6 bases). This CDR3 has 17 residues. V lost 5 bases and J lost 0, with 18 bases in between. Germline assignment: CDR1 MDHEN and CDR2 SYDVKM. DNA for the CDR3: TGTGCCAGCAGTGGAAACGACAGGATCTCTAGCACAGATACGCAGTATTTT. The encoded protein is CASSGNDRISSTDTQYF.

The chain carries TRBV28 and TRBJ2-7; TRBD1 might be the D (6 bases). The CDR3 length is 17 residues. Germline values: CDR1 MDHEN, CDR2 SYDVKM. Trimming shortened V by 1 base and J by 3 bases, and 19 bases separated the two germline ends. Here the CDR3 reads CASSLSLGQGKHYEQYV. Written as DNA, the CDR3 is TGTGCCAGCAGTTTATCCCTCGGGCAGGGGAAACACTACGAGCAGTACGTC.

The chain carries TRBV9 and TRBJ2-3; 8 bases map to TRBD2. Germline assignment: CDR1 SGDLS and CDR2 YYNGEE. CDR3 length equals 17 residues. With V trimmed by 1 base and J by 5 bases, 12 bases remained unmatched. CDR3 sequence reads: CASSVSPPGLGVDTQYF. For the CDR3, the DNA is TGTGCCAGCAGCGTAAGCCCCCCGGGACTAGGGGTAGATACGCAGTATTTT.

V is TRBV24-1 and J is TRBJ2-7; the D gene is possibly TRBD1 (5 bases). Trimming removed 6 bases from V and 4 bases from J, with 18 bases in between. The CDR3 covers 15 residues. CDR1 is KGHDR, CDR2 SFDVKD, per germline. CDR3 sequence reads: CATSSWGPGFYEQYV. Here the CDR3 DNA reads TGTGCCACCAGTTCATGGGGCCCAGGGTTTTACGAGCAGTACGTC.

The CDR3 region is CASSELPYNSPLHF. The CDR3 nucleotides read TGTGCCAGCAGTGAATTACCCTATAATTCACCCCTCCACTTT. V is TRBV2 and J is TRBJ1-6; D unresolved. Germline V gives CDR1 SNHLY, CDR2 FYNNEI. This CDR3 has 14 residues. The V end was cut by 2 bases, the J end by 2 bases, with 4 bases between.

The chain joins TRBV18 to TRBJ2-5; D unclear. CDR1 is KGHSH and CDR2 is LQKENI in the germline V gene. V shed 3 bases and J shed 2 bases, with 10 bases lying between them. There are 14 residues in the CDR3. The CDR3 DNA reads TGTGCCAGCTCACCTGGCCATTCACAAGAGACCCAGTACTTC. Protein: CASSPGHSQETQYF.

The V gene is TRBV24-1, the J gene TRBJ2-2; TRBD2 might be the D (5 bases). V shed 0 bases and J shed 3 bases, with 13 bases lying between them. Germline-derived CDR1 and CDR2 are KGHDR and SFDVKD. This CDR3 region has 17 residues. This CDR3 is CATSDLGPLGDTGELFF. The DNA for the CDR3 is TGTGCCACCAGTGATTTGGGTCCGCTCGGGGACACCGGGGAGCTGTTTTTT.

A remark on this clone: An end of the junction does not agree with germline; a read error may underlie this. The CDR3 spells CASSAKSQSRDKRF. CDR3 DNA: TGTGCCAGCAGTGCAAAATCACAAAGCCGGGACAAGAGATTC. The chain couples TRBV2 to TRBJ1-2; a weak D match, TRBD1 (6 bases). Germline CDR1 is SNHLY and CDR2 is FYNNEI. The CDR3 runs to 14 residues.

The CDR3 protein is CSVGRTETQYF. The CDR3 nucleotides read TGCAGCGTGGGAAGGACCGAGACCCAGTACTTC. The V call is TRBV29-1, the J call TRBJ2-5; D is undetermined. The CDR3 runs to 11 residues. Germline-derived CDR1 and CDR2 are SQVTM and ANQGSEA. The V end was cut by 6 bases, the J end by 5 bases, with 10 bases between.

The chain carries TRBV7-7 and TRBJ2-2; 7 bases line up with TRBD1. V shed 9 bases, J shed 5 bases, and the junction held 6 bases outside the gene matches. This CDR3 has 13 amino acids. Looked up from germline, CDR1 is SSHAT and CDR2 is FNYEAQ (reference sequence). The CDR3, as DNA: TGTGCCAGTAGACAGGGTTCAACCGGGGAGCTGTTTTTT. Residues: CASRQGSTGELFF.

V is TRBV11-3 and J is TRBJ1-1, with unresolved D. The CDR3 loop spans 13 amino acids. Trimming left V 1 base short and J 3 bases short, with 6 bases between. Germline CDR1 and CDR2: SGHNT and YENEEA. CDR3 in DNA: TGTGCCAGCAGCTTAGGTGCGTACACTGAAGCTTTCTTT. Its translation: CASSLGAYTEAFF.

Written as DNA, the CDR3 is TGTGCCAGCTCACCATTCGGGGAGGGCACTGAAGCTTTCTTT. Protein: CASSPFGEGTEAFF. The genes are TRBV18 and TRBJ1-1, with no clear D. Germline V CDR1 and CDR2: KGHSH, LQKENI. V shed 2 bases and J shed 4 bases, with 11 bases lying between them. The CDR3 is made up of 14 amino acids.

The chain couples TRBV7-2 to TRBJ2-7; D is unclear. CDR3 length: 14 amino acids. CDR1 SGHTA and CDR2 FQGNSA come from the germline V gene. Deletions cut 1 base from V and 0 bases from J, with 7 bases between. The CDR3 nucleotides read TGTGCCAGCAGCTTAGAATGGGGCTCCTACGAGCAGTACGTC. It translates to CASSLEWGSYEQYV.

Only one count was recorded for this clone. V usage is TRBV12-3 or TRBV12-4 and J usage is TRBJ1-2; D not certain. The V end was cut by 6 bases, the J end by 3 bases, with 8 bases between. There are 12 residues in the CDR3. The CDR3 coding sequence is TGTGCCAGCAGCCATGACTACTATGGCTACACCTTC. Translated: CASSHDYYGYTF.

This chain links TRBV9 with TRBJ1-2; 8 bases match TRBD1. The CDR3 totals 14 residues. The V segment lost 0 bases and the J segment 4 bases; nucleotides outside the gene matches: 2. Germline values: CDR1 SGDLS, CDR2 YYNGEE. The CDR3 protein is CASSVGQGLYGYTF. CDR3 nucleotides: TGTGCCAGCAGCGTAGGACAGGGGCTCTATGGCTACACCTTC.

V gene TRBV3-1 (or the pseudogene TRBV3-2) combines with J gene TRBJ1-1; D is ambiguous. V lost 4 bases to trimming and J lost 1 base, with 7 bases between them. There are 13 residues in the CDR3. Germline values: CDR1 LGHDT, CDR2 YNNKEL (reference sequence). The CDR3 nucleotides read TGTGCCAGCAGCCCAACACGGAACACTGAAGCTTTCTTT. This gives the protein CASSPTRNTEAFF.

V usage is TRBV4-1 and J usage is TRBJ1-1, with D possibly TRBD1 on 5 matching bases. Trimming removed 1 base from V and 4 bases from J, with 16 bases in between. The germline CDR1 and CDR2 sequences are MGHRA and YSYEKL. The CDR3 totals 16 residues. Here the CDR3 DNA reads TGCGCCAGCAGCCAAGCCTTAATCCAGGGTTTCACTGAAGCTTTCTTT. Translation gives CASSQALIQGFTEAFF.

In its sample, this clone was seen a few times. The rearrangement links TRBV3-1 (or the pseudogene TRBV3-2) to TRBJ2-3; D possibly corresponds to TRBD2 (7 bases). CDR1 and CDR2 from the germline V gene are LGHDT and YNNKEL (reference sequence). CDR3 length: 14 residues. The germline V and J ends were trimmed by 5 bases and 6 bases, with 15 bases remaining between them. The CDR3 loop is CASSGTGGLDTQYF. The CDR3 bases are TGTGCCAGCAGCGGAACGGGGGGCCTGGATACGCAGTATTTT.

The rearrangement links TRBV9 to TRBJ2-7; 7 bases agree with TRBD1. This CDR3 spans 15 amino acids. Germline V gene data show CDR1 as SGDLS and CDR2 as YYNGEE. Trimming removed 2 bases from V and 4 bases from J; junction bases left unmatched: 9. The CDR3: CASSVLVQGKYEQYV. CDR3 DNA: TGTGCCAGCAGCGTTTTGGTACAGGGGAAATACGAGCAGTACGTC.

The V gene is TRBV6-5, the J gene TRBJ1-6; 8 bases fit TRBD1. The junction had 3 bases not matched to a gene; V was cut back by 8 bases and J by 6 bases. The CDR3 is made up of 13 amino acids. The germline gives CDR1 MNHEY, CDR2 SVGAGI. The CDR3 region is CASQGQVNSPLHF. The CDR3 DNA reads TGTGCCAGCCAGGGACAGGTTAATTCACCCCTCCACTTT.

In nucleotides, the CDR3 is TGTGCCAGTACGCGGGTATCGGGGAACTATGGCAATCAGCCCCAGCATTTT. Its translation is CASTRVSGNYGNQPQHF. The chain joins TRBV19 to TRBJ1-5; D gene uncertain. This CDR3 has 17 residues. Trimming pared 7 bases from V and 2 bases from J, leaving 21 bases between. CDR1 and CDR2 (germline): LNHDA, SQIVND (reference sequence).

The CDR3, as DNA: TGTGCCAGCAGTCTTTTACTGATTACGAACACCGGGGAGCTGTTTTTT. Protein product: CASSLLLITNTGELFF. The chain joins TRBV2 to TRBJ2-2; D unclear. Trimming shortened V by 5 bases and J by 0 bases, and 13 bases separated the two germline ends. This CDR3 is 16 amino acids long. CDR1 SNHLY and CDR2 FYNNEI come from the germline V gene.

The chain carries TRBV7-9 and TRBJ2-5, with TRBD1 identical over 12 bases. Germline trimming cut 3 bases from V and 2 bases from J; bases unmatched to any gene: 4. Germline CDR1 SEHNR, CDR2 FQNEAQ (reference sequence). CDR3 size: 16 residues. The CDR3 coding sequence is TGTGCCAGCAGCTTCCCGGGACAGGGGGCACAAGAGACCCAGTACTTC. This gives the protein CASSFPGQGAQETQYF.

In DNA form, the CDR3 reads TGTGCCAGCAGCCAGCGGGGACAGGGGGCAAGGACTGGGGCCAACGTCCTGACTTTC. It encodes CASSQRGQGARTGANVLTF. The gene calls are TRBV3-1 (or the pseudogene TRBV3-2) and TRBJ2-6; 12 positions match TRBD1. The V gene end was trimmed by 3 bases and the J gene end by 2 bases; junction bases not matched to a gene: 8. This CDR3 region has 19 residues. Germline CDR1 reads LGHDT; CDR2 reads YNNKEL (reference sequence).

V usage is TRBV27 and J usage is TRBJ2-3; D possibly corresponds to TRBD2 (7 bases). Germline V gene sequence: CDR1 MNHEY, CDR2 SMNVEV (reference sequence). Trimming stripped 6 bases from V and 0 bases from J, with 16 bases between. The CDR3 sequence is 16 residues long. CDR3 residues: CASRKGGGRSTDTQYF. In DNA form, the CDR3 reads TGTGCCAGCAGAAAGGGGGGGGGACGAAGCACAGATACGCAGTATTTT.

This clone was seen a handful of times. V is TRBV7-8 and J is TRBJ1-1; D call uncertain. Germline lookup yields CDR1 SGHVS and CDR2 FQNEAQ. The V and J ends lost 4 bases and 1 base respectively, with 7 bases between them. This CDR3 contains 13 residues. As DNA, the CDR3 is TGTGCCAGCAGCTCGCAGACGAACACTGAAGCTTTCTTT. Protein: CASSSQTNTEAFF.

This CDR3 is CASSEGQGGVETQYF. CDR3 DNA: TGTGCCAGCAGCGAGGGACAGGGAGGGGTAGAGACCCAGTACTTC. The gene calls are TRBV9 and TRBJ2-5; 9 bases are a match to TRBD1. This CDR3 has 15 residues. The junction had 7 bases not matched to a gene; V was cut back by 3 bases and J by 4 bases. Germline loops: CDR1 SGDLS, CDR2 YYNGEE.

The V and J genes are TRBV29-1 and TRBJ2-5; D gene ambiguous. Germline CDR1 is SQVTM and CDR2 is ANQGSEA. Trimming pared 5 bases from V and 2 bases from J, leaving 9 bases between. The CDR3 has 12 amino acids. DNA for the CDR3: TGCAGCGTTAGATCGGTTCAAGAGACCCAGTACTTC. Amino acid sequence: CSVRSVQETQYF. Using reference TRBV29-1 and TRBJ2-5 for the parts outside the CDR3, the full variable domain is SAVISQKPSRDICQRGTSLTIQCQVDSQVTMMFWYRQQPGQSLTLIATANQGSEATYESGFVIDKFPISRPNLTFSTLTVSNMSPEDSSIYLCSVRSVQETQYFGPGTRLLVL.